Listed below are T cell receptor beta chains from one sample, sequenced in a study of blood T cells in healthy people across ages. TCRdb re-called the 5' RACE reads with MiXCR, one entry per CDR3 protein. This table holds about a million distinct CDR3 sequences, approximately 50% found once. Sequencing was performed on blood. These receptors came from a woman aged 60 to 75 in good health. Both conserved end residues are part of each CDR3. Fields, in order: J gene, V gene, D gene, CDR3 length, clone size, CDR3 DNA, CDR3 protein. A D gene is named only where the DNA matches it firmly. The size entry is marked missing in some rows and otherwise reads once, few, many or a size class.

>TRBJ2-4|TRBV28|-|15|few
TGTGCCAGCAGTCCCTCCGGGGTAGCCAAAAACATTCAGTACTTC
CASSPSGVAKNIQYF
>TRBJ2-1|TRBV6-2/TRBV6-3|TRBD2|14|-
TGTGCCAGCAGTTTAACGGGAGGGGACAATGAGCAGGTCTTC
CASSLTGGDNEQVF
>TRBJ2-7|TRBV7-2|TRBD2|16|-
TGTGCCAGCAGCTCCCAAAGCGGGAGCTCCTACAATGAGCAGTACTTC
CASSSQSGSSYNEQYF
>TRBJ2-4|TRBV6-1|TRBD2|16|-
TGTGCCAGCAAGGAACGTCCGGGACTAGAAAAAAACATTCAGTACTTC
CASKERPGLEKNIQYF
>TRBJ2-5|TRBV9|-|13|-
TGTGCCAGCAGCGTCCAGGTAGAGGAGACCCAGTACTTC
CASSVQVEETQYF
>TRBJ2-7|TRBV9|TRBD2|15|-
TGTGCCAGCAGCGTAGCGGGAGGCCTCTCCTACGAGCAGTACTTC
CASSVAGGLSYEQYF
>TRBJ2-7|TRBV28|-|15|-
TGTGCCAGCAGTCCCCCGGGACACCGAACCTACGAGCAGTACTTC
CASSPPGHRTYEQYF
>TRBJ1-4|TRBV20-1|TRBD1|12|-
TGCAGTGCAGGGGACAGGGTGGAAAAACTGTTTTTT
CSAGDRVEKLFF
>TRBJ2-7|TRBV5-1|TRBD2|14|-
TGCGCCAGCCGGCTGGTTAGCGGGTCCTACGAGCAGTACTTC
CASRLVSGSYEQYF
>TRBJ2-7|TRBV9|-|15|few
TGTGCCAGCAGCGTAACCGAGACCACCGGGTACGAGCAGTACTTC
CASSVTETTGYEQYF
>TRBJ2-5|TRBV10-1|-|8|few
TGCGCCAGTTGTGAGCAGTACTTC
CASCEQYF
>TRBJ2-6|TRBV6-5|-|12|-
TGTGCCAGCGGGTTCGGGGCCAACGTCCTGACTTTC
CASGFGANVLTF
>TRBJ2-7|TRBV6-1|TRBD2|15|-
TGTGCCAGCAGTGAAGTGGAGACTAGCGGCTACGAGCAGTACTTC
CASSEVETSGYEQYF
>TRBJ2-7|TRBV4-1|-|14|few
TGCGCCAGCAGCCAAGTCCAGGGAACCTACGAGCAGTACTTC
CASSQVQGTYEQYF
>TRBJ2-6|TRBV20-1|-|14|many
TGCAGTGCTAGAGATCCAGGTGGGGCCAACGTCCTGACTTTC
CSARDPGGANVLTF
>TRBJ2-7|TRBV11-3|TRBD2|15|-
TGTGCCAGCAGCTCCACTAGCGGGAGAGGGAACGAGCAGTACTTC
CASSSTSGRGNEQYF
>TRBJ1-5|TRBV4-2|-|13|few
TGTGCCAGCAGCCAAGATAGAGGGTCGGCCCAGCATTTT
CASSQDRGSAQHF
>TRBJ1-2|TRBV7-6|TRBD1|16|-
TGTGCCAGCAGCCCCTACGGAAGGGGGCAGGGCTATGGCTACACCTTC
CASSPYGRGQGYGYTF
>TRBJ1-6|TRBV6-1|-|14|-
TGTGCCGGCAGTGAGGACAAGGGCTACTCACCCCTCCACTTT
CAGSEDKGYSPLHF
>TRBJ2-7|TRBV11-2|TRBD2|17|few
TGTGCCAGCAGCTTAGATAGCTTTAGCGGGAGGAGGAACGAGCAGTACTTC
CASSLDSFSGRRNEQYF
>TRBJ2-4|TRBV28|-|14|-
TGTGCCAGCAGGGGGGGAGGGGGCAAAAACATTCAGTACTTC
CASRGGGGKNIQYF
>TRBJ2-1|TRBV18|-|15|-
TGTGCCAGCTCACCAGAAGGGATAAGGAGCAATGAGCAGTTCTTC
CASSPEGIRSNEQFF
>TRBJ2-7|TRBV2|TRBD2|14|few
TGTGCCAGCTCCGGGCGGGAGGTCTCCTACGAGCAGTACTTC
CASSGREVSYEQYF
>TRBJ2-6|TRBV10-3|TRBD1|18|-
TGTGCCATCAGTTTGGGACAGGGGGAGCCCTCTGGGGCCAACGTCCTGACTTTC
CAISLGQGEPSGANVLTF
>TRBJ2-1|TRBV24-1|TRBD2|16|-
TGTGCCACCAGTCCCTCACTAGCGGGAGTCCACAATGAGCAGTTCTTC
CATSPSLAGVHNEQFF
>TRBJ2-7|TRBV20-1|-|17|few
TGCAGTGCTAGAGATCCTAGGGCAGGGTGGGGCAGTTACGAGCAGTACTTC
CSARDPRAGWGSYEQYF
>TRBJ1-2|TRBV12-3/TRBV12-4|-|16|-
TGTGCCAGCAGTTTTCGGCCAGCAACCCAGAACTACGGCTACACCTTC
CASSFRPATQNYGYTF
>TRBJ1-1|TRBV20-1|-|14|-
TGCAGTGCGTCGGGGGGATATTTGAACACTGAAGCTTTCTTT
CSASGGYLNTEAFF
>TRBJ1-4|TRBV12-3/TRBV12-4|TRBD1|15|-
TGTGCCAGCAAACCCCAGGGACAGGGAAGTGAAAAACTGTTTTTT
CASKPQGQGSEKLFF
>TRBJ2-3|TRBV29-1|-|15|-
TGCAGCGTTGATCGCCAGCCAACTAGCACAGATACGCAGTATTTT
CSVDRQPTSTDTQYF
>TRBJ2-7|TRBV3-1|-|14|few
TGTGCCAGCAGCCGGACAGGAGGGTACAATGAGCAGTACTTC
CASSRTGGYNEQYF
>TRBJ1-1|TRBV12-3/TRBV12-4|-|12|-
TGTGCCAGCAGTTTCGCATGGAGTGAAGCTTTCTTT
CASSFAWSEAFF
>TRBJ2-1|TRBV6-5|-|14|once
TGTGCCAGCAGTCGCCCGCGGGGCTACAATGAGCAGTTCTTC
CASSRPRGYNEQFF
>TRBJ2-7|TRBV29-1|-|11|many
TGCAGCGGGGGTACTACGGACGAGCAGTACTTC
CSGGTTDEQYF
>TRBJ2-7|TRBV10-3|-|15|few
TGTGCCATCAGTGAAAGAGGGGGTAGCTCCTACGAGCAGTACTTC
CAISERGGSSYEQYF
>TRBJ2-4|TRBV9|TRBD1|19|few
TGTGCCAGCAGCGAACGGACAGGGACCACAGATTTCGCCAAAAACATTCAGTACTTC
CASSERTGTTDFAKNIQYF
>TRBJ2-5|TRBV27|-|14|-
TGTGCCAGCAGTTTTCATCGGAGGGCAGAGACCCAGTACTTC
CASSFHRRAETQYF
>TRBJ2-1|TRBV6-2/TRBV6-3|-|12|few
TGTGCCACCGGAGCCACGGTCTATGAGCAGTTCTTC
CATGATVYEQFF
>TRBJ2-5|TRBV5-1|TRBD2|18|-
TGCGCCAGCAGCTTGGAGACGAGGGTAGCGGGGGGGATAGAGACCCAGTACTTC
CASSLETRVAGGIETQYF
>TRBJ2-3|TRBV28|TRBD1|16|few
TGTGCCAGCAGTCCTTTTGGGACAGGGGTCCCAGATACGCAGTATTTT
CASSPFGTGVPDTQYF
>TRBJ2-6|TRBV12-3/TRBV12-4|-|14|-
TGTGCCAGCAGAGACACACTCGGGGCCAACGTCCTGACTTTC
CASRDTLGANVLTF
>TRBJ2-2|TRBV29-1|-|13|few
TGCAGCGTTGATCGACAGAACACCGGGGAGCTGTTTTTT
CSVDRQNTGELFF
>TRBJ2-7|TRBV4-1|TRBD2|16|-
TGCGCCAGCAGCCTTTTCGGAAGCGGGAGTAAGTACGAGCAGTACTTC
CASSLFGSGSKYEQYF
>TRBJ1-6|TRBV2|-|13|once
TGTGCCAGCAGTGTTCAGTTTCAATCACCCCTCCACTTT
CASSVQFQSPLHF
>TRBJ1-6|TRBV4-1|TRBD1|17|-
TGCGCCAGCAGCCAAGTAAGGGCTGGGACAGTTAATTCACCCCTCCACTTT
CASSQVRAGTVNSPLHF
>TRBJ2-5|TRBV4-1|-|17|-
TGCGCCAGCAGCCAAGTCTCTGGGACCGTTGCGCGGGAGACCCAGTACTTC
CASSQVSGTVARETQYF
>TRBJ2-1|TRBV4-3|TRBD1|15|-
TGCGCCAGCAGCCACGGACAGGGCAGGTCCAATGAGCAGTTCTTC
CASSHGQGRSNEQFF
>TRBJ2-7|TRBV5-1|TRBD1|15|once
TGCGCCAGCAGCACCGACAGGGGGTACCTCTACGAGCAGTACTTC
CASSTDRGYLYEQYF
>TRBJ2-1|TRBV25-1|TRBD2|16|once
TGTGCCAGCAGTGATACCCTAGCGGGAGTCCCCAATGAGCAGTTCTTC
CASSDTLAGVPNEQFF
>TRBJ2-1|TRBV7-9|-|13|-
TGTGCCAGCAGCCTTGACCACTACAATGAGCAGTTCTTC
CASSLDHYNEQFF
>TRBJ2-7|TRBV6-2/TRBV6-3|TRBD1|12|-
TGTGCCAGCAGTTGGGACAGGGTCGAGCAGTACTTC
CASSWDRVEQYF
>TRBJ2-5|TRBV20-1|-|11|many
TGCAGTGCTACAGGGGTAGAGACCCAGTACTTC
CSATGVETQYF
>TRBJ1-1|TRBV27|TRBD1|14|-
TGTGCCAGCACGACAGGGCGATCGAACACTGAAGCTTTCTTT
CASTTGRSNTEAFF
>TRBJ1-6|TRBV21-1|-|17|few
TGTGCCAGCAGCAATAAACTAAGTCCGGGCGGGGATTCACCCCTCCACTTT
CASSNKLSPGGDSPLHF
>TRBJ1-2|TRBV29-1|TRBD1|12|many
TGCAGCGTACAGGGGAGGTCCTATGGCTACACCTTC
CSVQGRSYGYTF
>TRBJ2-4|TRBV19|TRBD1|15|-
TGTGCCAGTAGTGAGATCGGGACAGGATCCTACAAGCAGTACTTC
CASSEIGTGSYKQYF
>TRBJ2-1|TRBV7-2|-|12|-
TGTGCCAGCAGCTTAGAGGTCAATGAGCAGTTCTTC
CASSLEVNEQFF